A selection of T cell receptor beta chains follows, all from one sample in a study of shared clonotypes between healthy human individuals. Here immunoSEQ multiplex PCR was the method, and the copy in TCRdb shows in-frame clones only, minus some. This sample carries a few hundred thousand clones, around 97% of them seen once, and the ten largest clones take roughly 0.055%. The sample consisted of naive CD4+ T cells sorted from blood. Source of these receptors: a woman younger than 45 in good health. CDR3s include the opening cysteine and the closing phenylalanine or tryptophan.

j_call v_call cdr3_length cdr3_aa
TRBJ2-7 TRBV6-5 15 CATQGQGGAHGEQYF
TRBJ1-4 TRBV5-1 20 CASSLEGWTGGKRTNEKLFF
TRBJ1-4 TRBV7-8 19 CASSFGFAMGQGDFVKLFF
TRBJ1-1 TRBV14 17 CASSPAGQGARDTEAFF
TRBJ2-7 TRBV7-2 16 CASSFDGTSGIYEQYF
TRBJ1-2 TRBV6-6 13 CASSYQEIGGYTF
TRBJ2-7 TRBV19 18 CASSPGLAGGPFSYEQYF
TRBJ1-5 TRBV7-2 13 CASSAQIDQPQHF
TRBJ1-5 TRBV19 10 CATPGTPQHF
TRBJ2-3 TRBV4-2 14 CASRPLAGADTQYF
TRBJ2-7 TRBV28 13 CASSLSQDREQYF
TRBJ1-1 TRBV7-6 13 CASSRRGNTEAFF
TRBJ2-7 TRBV5-1 15 CASSKTSGSSYEQYF
TRBJ2-7 TRBV15 13 CATSFTPDYEQYF
TRBJ2-1 TRBV15 13 CATSPTGASEQFF
TRBJ2-1 TRBV27 14 CASSLKDTYNEQFF
TRBJ2-3 TRBV20-1 10 CSAFDWAQYF
TRBJ2-3 TRBV5-1 16 CASSSGWGNPTDTQYF
TRBJ1-2 TRBV28 12 CASSFTPYGYTF
TRBJ1-2 TRBV6-1 14 CASGGNRETYGYTF
TRBJ2-1 TRBV11-2 16 CASSSLRTSGNNEQFF
TRBJ2-1 TRBV4-1 15 CASSLSENSYNEQFF
TRBJ2-6 TRBV5-6 14 CASSVRPGANVLTF
TRBJ2-3 TRBV19 15 CASSRLAGTTDTQYF
TRBJ2-2 TRBV2 13 CASSRGRTGELFF
TRBJ2-5 TRBV28 15 CASSPDRRYQETQYF
TRBJ2-7 TRBV5-4 15 CASSLVGGAYYEQYF
TRBJ2-7 TRBV5-4 15 CASSLATGRFGEQYF
TRBJ2-7 TRBV6-1 12 CASSEGGGTKYF